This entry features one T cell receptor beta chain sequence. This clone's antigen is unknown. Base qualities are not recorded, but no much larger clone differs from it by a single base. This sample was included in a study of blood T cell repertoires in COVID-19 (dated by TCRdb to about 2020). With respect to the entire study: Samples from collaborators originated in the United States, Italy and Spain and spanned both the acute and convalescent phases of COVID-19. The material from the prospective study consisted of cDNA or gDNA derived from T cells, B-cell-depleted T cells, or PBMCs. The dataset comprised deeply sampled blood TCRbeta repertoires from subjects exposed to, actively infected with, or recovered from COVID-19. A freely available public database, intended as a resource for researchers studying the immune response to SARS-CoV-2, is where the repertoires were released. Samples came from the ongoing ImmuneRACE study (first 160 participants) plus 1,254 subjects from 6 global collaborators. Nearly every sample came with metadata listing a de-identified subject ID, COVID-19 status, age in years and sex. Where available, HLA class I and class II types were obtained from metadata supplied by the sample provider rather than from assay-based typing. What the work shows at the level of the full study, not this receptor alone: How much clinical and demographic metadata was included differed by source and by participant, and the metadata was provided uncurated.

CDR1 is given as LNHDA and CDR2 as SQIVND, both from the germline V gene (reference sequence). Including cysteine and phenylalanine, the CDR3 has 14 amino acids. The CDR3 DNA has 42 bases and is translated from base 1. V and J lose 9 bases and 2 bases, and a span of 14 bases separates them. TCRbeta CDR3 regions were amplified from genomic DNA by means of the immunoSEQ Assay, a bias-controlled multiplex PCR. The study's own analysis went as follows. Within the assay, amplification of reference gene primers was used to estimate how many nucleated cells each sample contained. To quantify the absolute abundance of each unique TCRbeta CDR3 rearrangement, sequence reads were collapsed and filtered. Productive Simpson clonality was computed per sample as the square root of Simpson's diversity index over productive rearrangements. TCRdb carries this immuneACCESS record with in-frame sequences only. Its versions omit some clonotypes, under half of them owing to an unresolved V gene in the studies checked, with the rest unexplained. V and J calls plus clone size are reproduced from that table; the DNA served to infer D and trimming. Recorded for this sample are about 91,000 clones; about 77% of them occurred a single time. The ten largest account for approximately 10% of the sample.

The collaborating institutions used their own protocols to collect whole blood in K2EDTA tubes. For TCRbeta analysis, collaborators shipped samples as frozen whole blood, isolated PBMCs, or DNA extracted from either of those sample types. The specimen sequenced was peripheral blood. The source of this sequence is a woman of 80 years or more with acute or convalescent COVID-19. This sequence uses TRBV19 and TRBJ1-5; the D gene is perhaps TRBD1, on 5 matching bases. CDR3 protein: CASGGLRGNQPQHF. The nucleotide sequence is TGTGCCAGCGGGGGGTTGCGGGGCAATCAGCCCCAGCATTTT.